This T cell receptor (beta chain) came from a study of blood T cell repertoires in COVID-19. Study details: From the United States, Italy and Spain came samples of acute and convalescent COVID-19.

This CDR3 has 17 residues. The germline V gene has CDR1 LNHDA and CDR2 SQIVND (reference sequence). V dropped 2 bases and J dropped 3; count of bases not matched to a gene: 10. Clones were read by immunoSEQ multiplex PCR, and TCRdb kept only the in-frame ones, dropping some. Of about 81,000 clones detected, over 75% appear once; the ten largest clones hold roughly 15%. The chain is built from TRBV19 and TRBJ1-3, with 7 bases matching TRBD1. The clonotype was recovered from a woman in her 70s with acute or convalescent COVID-19. Sequenced material: peripheral blood. CDR3 amino acids: CASSILLDRVGGNTIYF. The CDR3 DNA reads TGTGCCAGTAGTATACTTCTCGACAGGGTTGGTGGAAACACCATATATTTT.